This entry lists 22 T cell receptor beta chains sequenced from one sample in a study of CD8+ T cells in alopecia areata. RNA was extracted and reverse transcribed into cDNA as the sequencing template. Here immunoSEQ multiplex PCR was the method, and the copy in TCRdb shows in-frame clones only, minus some. The sample holds fewer than 100,000 clones; around 60% are singletons and the top ten take roughly a sixth. The treatment here: oral pan-JAK inhibitor, 5-10 mg twice daily. The specimen comprised CD8+ T cells sorted from blood, sampled at week 4, from a patient treated with tofacitinib. All receptors derive from a human donor with alopecia areata.

This clone was picked up one time. The chain recombines TRBV2 with TRBJ2-1; 8 bases are shared with TRBD2. Germline V lookup: CDR1 SNHLY, CDR2 FYNNEI. The trim removed 8 bases at V and 7 bases at J, leaving 10 bases unmatched. The CDR3 loop spans 14 amino acids. The CDR3 sequence is CASVGGALKNEQFF. CDR3 sequence (DNA): TGTGCCAGCGTCGGGGGGGCTTTGAAAAATGAGCAGTTCTTC.

V is TRBV7-6 and J is TRBJ2-1, with 13 positions matching TRBD2. Germline V gives CDR1 SGHVS, CDR2 FNYEAQ. This CDR3 has 15 amino acids. V was pared by 4 bases and J by 8 bases, with 5 bases of the junction left unmatched. The CDR3 protein is CASSSTSGRVYEQFF. The CDR3 bases are TGTGCCAGCAGCTCTACTAGCGGGAGGGTCTATGAGCAGTTCTTC.

This clone has a handful of counts. The DNA of the CDR3 is TGCGCCAGCAGCTATATAAACCTACTTGGTGAGCAGTACTTC. Its protein is CASSYINLLGEQYF. The rearrangement links TRBV5-1 to TRBJ2-7; D gene uncertain. V dropped 3 bases and J dropped 7 bases, with 17 bases sitting between them. Germline values: CDR1 SGHRS, CDR2 YFSETQ. The CDR3 contains 14 residues.

In its sample, this clone was seen a few times. The rearrangement uses TRBV27 and TRBJ2-7, with 7 nucleotides matching TRBD1. Trimming removed 3 bases from V and 3 bases from J; junction bases left unmatched: 5. The CDR3 sequence is 14 residues long. Per the germline V gene, CDR1 is MNHEY and CDR2 is SMNVEV (reference sequence). The CDR3: CASSFWGQNYEQYF. The CDR3 bases are TGTGCCAGCAGTTTCTGGGGACAGAACTACGAGCAGTACTTC.

The chain couples TRBV5-6 to TRBJ2-7; perhaps D is TRBD1 or TRBD2 (5 bases each). CDR1 and CDR2 (germline): SGHDT, YYEEEE. Trimming shortened V by 1 base and J by 2 bases, and 10 bases separated the two germline ends. The CDR3 covers 14 residues. CDR3 loop: CASSLSQEAYEQYF. The CDR3 coding sequence is TGTGCCAGCAGCTTGTCACAGGAGGCCTACGAGCAGTACTTC.

This clone was observed a few times. The chain employs TRBV30 and TRBJ1-1, with D perhaps matching TRBD1 (5 bases). V was clipped by 2 bases and J by 7 bases, with 14 bases between them. Germline V gene lookup returns CDR1 GTSNPN and CDR2 SVGIG (reference sequence). The CDR3 consists of 13 residues. CDR3: CAWSYRLRSEAFF. As DNA, the CDR3 is TGTGCCTGGAGTTACAGGCTCCGCAGTGAAGCTTTCTTT.

This clone was seen once. The V call is TRBV7-3, the J call TRBJ2-7; 9 nucleotides match TRBD2. This CDR3 has 14 amino acids. Germline values: CDR1 SGHTA, CDR2 FQGTGA. After removal of 4 bases from V and 10 bases from J, the junction contained 11 bases not matched to a gene. The CDR3 region is CASSSGVAGAKQYF. CDR3 bases: TGTGCCAGCAGCTCAGGGGTAGCGGGAGCGAAACAGTACTTC.

The chain uses TRBV7-6 and TRBJ2-1; D uncertain. Between the trimmed V and J ends, which lost 5 bases and 4 bases, there was a span of 12 bases. The V gene's germline CDR1 is SGHVS and CDR2 FNYEAQ. The CDR3 length is 14 residues. The CDR3 bases are TGTGCCAGCAGCCCAAGGGCTTATTACAATGAGCAGTTCTTC. Protein: CASSPRAYYNEQFF.

The chain is built from TRBV29-1 and TRBJ2-7; D is perhaps TRBD2 (6 bases). Germline V CDR1 and CDR2: SQVTM, ANQGSEA. The CDR3 totals 13 residues. With 6 bases removed from V and 2 bases from J, the gap between germline ends came to 14 bases. The CDR3 here is CSVRDSSAYEQYF. The CDR3 coding sequence is TGCAGCGTACGGGACTCCTCCGCCTACGAGCAGTACTTC.

The J gene is TRBJ1-2, the V gene TRBV12-5, with 7 bases identical to TRBD1. Germline assignment: CDR1 LGHNT and CDR2 FRNRAP. The CDR3 covers 13 residues. V trimming: 6 bases; J trimming: 4 bases; junction bases outside the gene matches: 5. The CDR3 sequence: CASGPDRPYGYTF. The CDR3 DNA sequence: TGTGCTAGTGGCCCGGACAGGCCCTATGGCTACACCTTC.

This clone was observed a handful of times. The chain carries TRBV5-6 and TRBJ2-1, with D hard to call. Germline assignment: CDR1 SGHDT and CDR2 YYEEEE. The CDR3 extends over 13 amino acids. V dropped 7 bases and J dropped 3 bases, with 11 bases sitting between them. In DNA, the CDR3 is TGTGCCAGCGGACCGGTAGGCTACAATGAGCAGTTCTTC. Translated: CASGPVGYNEQFF.

This clone has more than one count but fewer than ten. J is TRBJ2-7 and V is TRBV6-6; D is undetermined. V lost 9 bases to trimming and J lost 2 bases, with 8 bases between them. Germline V CDR1 and CDR2: MNHNY, SVGAGI (reference sequence). The CDR3 covers 11 residues. This chain's CDR3 is CASGSTYEQYF. CDR3 nucleotides: TGTGCCAGTGGCAGTACCTACGAGCAGTACTTC.

The rearrangement uses TRBV5-1 and TRBJ1-2; a weak D match, TRBD1 (5 bases). CDR1 is SGHRS, CDR2 YFSETQ, per germline. V lost 0 bases and J 6 bases, leaving 9 bases between the germline ends. The CDR3 totals 13 residues. The CDR3 DNA reads as TGCGCCAGCAGCTTGGTCGGGGGGAATGGCTACACCTTC. It translates to CASSLVGGNGYTF.

The V and J genes are TRBV5-1 and TRBJ2-7, with 7 bases that match TRBD2. With V trimmed by 3 bases and J by 0 bases, 9 bases remained unmatched. The CDR3 totals 16 residues. CDR1 and CDR2 (germline): SGHRS, YFSETQ. As DNA, the CDR3 is TGCGCCAGCAGCTCGGGGGGAAGAGGAACCTCCTACGAGCAGTACTTC. It codes for CASSSGGRGTSYEQYF.

The chain recombines TRBV7-2 with TRBJ2-7, with 10 nucleotides matching TRBD1. J lost 2 bases, V lost 5 bases, and 3 bases had no gene match. Germline assignment: CDR1 SGHTA and CDR2 FQGNSA. The CDR3 is made up of 14 amino acids. In nucleotides, the CDR3 is TGTGCCAGCAGCCCGACAGGGGGCGCCTACGAGCAGTACTTC. It encodes CASSPTGGAYEQYF.

CDR3 coding DNA: TGTGCCAGCAGCTCGGGTGTCAATCAGCCCCAGCATTTT. Translated, it gives CASSSGVNQPQHF. The chain uses TRBV5-5 and TRBJ1-5, with D hard to call. CDR3 length equals 13 residues. The germline V and J ends were trimmed by 3 bases and 3 bases, with 7 bases remaining between them. Germline V CDR1 and CDR2: SGHKS, YYEKEE (reference sequence).

The sample holds one count of this clone. The J gene is TRBJ1-1, the V gene TRBV7-9, with a possible D match to TRBD1 (6 bases). V was clipped by 5 bases and J by 8 bases, with 15 bases between them. CDR3 size: 13 residues. Germline V lookup: CDR1 SEHNR, CDR2 FQNEAQ (reference sequence). The CDR3 protein is CASSAPRDKEAFF. CDR3 nucleotides: TGTGCCAGCAGCGCGCCCCGGGACAAAGAAGCTTTCTTT.

A few counts support this clone. This rearrangement joins TRBV19 to TRBJ2-1; D may be TRBD1 (6 bases). V lost 8 bases, J lost 0 bases, and 11 bases lay in between. The germline V gene has CDR1 LNHDA and CDR2 SQIVND (reference sequence). The CDR3 consists of 14 residues. The CDR3 here is CASGTGSSYNEQFF. Written as DNA, the CDR3 is TGTGCCAGTGGTACAGGGAGCTCCTACAATGAGCAGTTCTTC.

Only a few counts were recorded for this clone. The chain couples TRBV29-1 to TRBJ2-1, with a weak D call TRBD2 (5 bases). From germline, CDR1 is SQVTM and CDR2 ANQGSEA. This CDR3 has 13 amino acids. Trimming pared 0 bases from V and 8 bases from J, leaving 11 bases between. The CDR3 DNA reads as TGCAGCGTTGAAGAGAAAGGAGGTGATGAGCAGTTCTTC. It encodes CSVEEKGGDEQFF.

This clone has only a few counts. V is TRBV4-1 and J is TRBJ1-4; a weak D match, TRBD1 (5 bases). The germline V gene encodes CDR1 MGHRA and CDR2 YSYEKL. The CDR3 has 17 amino acids. Trimming shortened V by 0 bases and J by 0 bases, and 11 bases separated the two germline ends. CDR3: CASSQESGQATNEKLFF. The CDR3 DNA is TGCGCCAGCAGCCAAGAATCAGGGCAGGCAACTAATGAAAAACTGTTTTTT.

There are a few counts of this clone. Written as DNA, the CDR3 is TGTGCCAGCAGCTTAGAGGACAGGGAACATGGCTACACCTTC. Translated, it gives CASSLEDREHGYTF. This rearrangement joins TRBV7-9 to TRBJ1-2, with TRBD1 matching 8 bases. Per germline, CDR1 SEHNR and CDR2 FQNEAQ (reference sequence). J lost 6 bases, V lost 1 base, and 4 bases had no gene match. The CDR3 totals 14 residues.

The chain is built from TRBV5-6 and TRBJ1-1, with unresolved D. CDR3 length: 11 amino acids. Trimming removed 5 bases at V and 5 bases at J, with 7 bases between. Per the germline V gene, CDR1 is SGHDT and CDR2 is YYEEEE. The CDR3 reads CASRSETEAFF. The CDR3 nucleotides are TGTGCCAGCAGGTCAGAAACTGAAGCTTTCTTT. The variable domain in full, completed from reference TRBV5-6 and TRBJ1-1, reads DAGVTQSPTHLIKTRGQQVTLRCSPKSGHDTVSWYQQALGQGPQFIFQYYEEEERQRGNFPDRFSGHQFPNYSSELNVNALLLGDSALYLCASRSETEAFFGQGTRLTVV.